This T cell receptor (beta chain) was obtained from a study of T cell changes during pregnancy in multiple sclerosis. The CDR3 length is 17 residues. The V gene's germline CDR1 is MGHRA and CDR2 YSYEKL. Between the trimmed V and J ends, which lost 0 bases and 2 bases, there was a span of 16 bases. Sequenced by immunoSEQ multiplex PCR; TCRdb stores in-frame clones only, minus some. This sample has roughly 62,000 clones, with about 89% found just once. The specimen was peripheral blood, collected in the first trimester of pregnancy. This clonotype originated in a female donor with multiple sclerosis, enrolled in a pregnancy study. The rearrangement joins TRBV4-1 to TRBJ1-2; D may be TRBD1 (6 bases). The CDR3 sequence: CASSQESAGAENYGYTF. CDR3 nucleotides: TGCGCCAGCAGCCAAGAATCGGCAGGGGCGGAAAACTATGGCTACACCTTC.